This T cell receptor beta chain derives from a study of blood T cell repertoires in COVID-19. Study context: PBMCs, B-cell-depleted T cells, or T cells were the source of the cDNA or gDNA that made up the material.

This CDR3 comprises 13 residues. V was clipped by 5 bases and J by 3 bases; unmatched bases: 3. Germline V CDR1 and CDR2: SGHDT, YYEEEE. Original processing methods: Amplification of reference gene primers was used by the study to estimate nucleated cell counts. Using immunoSEQ multiplex PCR, the repertoire was profiled, and TCRdb retains in-frame clones only, with some absent. The V and J calls and the clone size are those of that table, but D and trimming were determined from the DNA. This table holds some 180,000 clones, 70% to 85% found once. The genes are TRBV5-6 and TRBJ2-7, with 9 nucleotides matching TRBD1. The sequenced sample consisted of peripheral blood. The source is a human donor in a cohort sampled during active COVID-19. The CDR3 bases are TGTGCCAGCAGTCGGGACAGGGACTACGAGCAGTACTTC. This sequence encodes CASSRDRDYEQYF.